Below, one T cell receptor beta chain is given with its context. Its specificity is unknown. Germline V gives CDR1 MNHEY, CDR2 SVGAGI. V lost 2 bases and J lost 11, with 14 bases in between. The CDR3 has 13 residues. Clones were sequenced by immunoSEQ multiplex PCR, and TCRdb holds only the in-frame ones, with some missing. The sample yields around 140,000 clones, around nine tenths seen once. The sample belongs to a study of T cell responses to AZD1222 COVID-19 vaccine. About the research overall: Second-dose intervals near 4 or 12 weeks were combined.

Study-wide points: The study reported that nearly half of spike-specific TCRs target unmutated variant regions. CD4 TCRs linked to vaccination spanned spike, dominating at 160-218 and 743-854.

The gene calls are TRBV6-5 and TRBJ2-3; no definite D call. The sequence derives from an adult in good health. This sample comprised peripheral blood, obtained on day 0 of AZD1222 vaccination. CDR3 DNA sequence: TGTGCCAGCAGTTACGTCCTTGGCAGAGAGCAGTATTTT. It encodes CASSYVLGREQYF.